This record concerns one T cell receptor (beta chain) sequence. One end of the junction is discordant with germline, which a read error may explain. Germline V gene sequence: CDR1 SGDLS, CDR2 YYNGEE. The CDR3 extends over 15 amino acids. This sample is drawn from a study of T cells in Graves' hyperthyroidism and ophthalmopathy. On the study more broadly: Pretreatment peripheral blood was obtained at initial diagnosis.

Patients were excluded for uncontrolled infection, other autoimmune disease, pregnancy or lactation. Using around 10 ml of fresh peripheral blood, PBMCs were prepared. Template material for amplifying TCR beta CDR3 regions consisted of RNA transcripts. The study used the HTBI primer set for a first-round RT-PCR of the TCR CDR3. TCRdb reprocessed the multiplex PCR reads via MiXCR and lists one record per CDR3 protein. The table records some 350,000 distinct CDR3 sequences, approximately 16% of them present only once. What was sequenced was blood. The chain is built from TRBV9 and TRBJ2-5, with D possibly being TRBD1 (5 bases). The source of this sequence is a woman in her sixties with Graves' ophthalmopathy. The CDR3 spells CASSLGPSAGETQYF. The CDR3 bases are TGCGCCAGCAGCTTGGGGCCGTCCGCCGGGGAGACCCAGTACTTC. Using reference TRBV9 and TRBJ2-5 for the parts outside the CDR3, the full variable domain is DSGVTQTPKHLITATGQRVTLRCSPRSGDLSVYWYQQSLDQGLQFLIQYYNGEERAKGNILERFSAQQFPDLHSELNLSSLELGDSALYFCASSLGPSAGETQYFGPGTRLLVL.